What follows describes a single TCR beta chain. This sample was taken from a study of blood T cell repertoires in COVID-19. Background on the study: T cells, B-cell-depleted T cells, or PBMCs supplied cDNA or gDNA.

Germline V gene sequence: CDR1 MNHEY, CDR2 SVGAGI. Trimming pared 0 bases from V and 0 bases from J, leaving 9 bases between. CDR3 length: 16 amino acids. Produced via immunoSEQ multiplex PCR; TCRdb's table is partial and in-frame only. The sample holds about 180,000 clones, roughly 83% seen once. The chain uses TRBV6-5 and TRBJ1-3, with D hard to call. The sequence derives from a man aged 18 to 35 with active or convalescent COVID-19. Sequenced material: peripheral blood. DNA for the CDR3: TGTGCCAGCAGTTACTCAACGGGATACTCTGGAAACACCATATATTTT. Its protein is CASSYSTGYSGNTIYF.